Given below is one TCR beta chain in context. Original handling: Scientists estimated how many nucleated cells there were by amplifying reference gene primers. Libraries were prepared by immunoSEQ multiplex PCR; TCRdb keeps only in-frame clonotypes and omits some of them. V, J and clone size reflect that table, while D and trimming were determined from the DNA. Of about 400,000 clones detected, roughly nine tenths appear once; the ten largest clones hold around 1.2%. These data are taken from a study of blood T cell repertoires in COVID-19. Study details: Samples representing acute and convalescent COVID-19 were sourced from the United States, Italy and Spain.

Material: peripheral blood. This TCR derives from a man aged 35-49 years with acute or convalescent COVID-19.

The CDR3 here is CAWRRLTGGAAFF. The CDR3 DNA follows: TGTGCCTGGAGGAGATTAACAGGGGGCGCCGCTTTCTTT. The chain carries TRBV30 and TRBJ1-1; 9 positions match TRBD1. Trimming cost V 3 bases and J 11 bases; bases outside gene matches: 10. Germline assignment: CDR1 GTSNPN and CDR2 SVGIG (reference sequence). This CDR3 region has 13 residues.